One and the same sample provided the 15 T cell receptor beta chains below, sequenced in a study of blood T cell repertoires in COVID-19. Clones were read by immunoSEQ multiplex PCR, and TCRdb kept only the in-frame ones, dropping some. The sample lists 150,000 to 200,000 clones, roughly 82% occurring once. The specimen sequenced was peripheral blood. The source is a woman aged 25-40 years with acute or convalescent COVID-19.

The genes are TRBV29-1 and TRBJ1-1; 12 positions match TRBD1. With V trimmed by 6 bases and J by 11 bases, 7 bases remained unmatched. The V gene's germline CDR1 is SQVTM and CDR2 ANQGSEA. This CDR3 contains 12 residues. The CDR3: CSVAQGQGAAFF. The CDR3 bases are TGCAGCGTCGCCCAGGGACAGGGGGCGGCTTTCTTT.

V gene TRBV10-3 combines with J gene TRBJ1-2, with D possibly being TRBD1 (5 bases). Trimming removed 3 bases at V and 5 bases at J, with 19 bases between. The CDR3 has 16 amino acids. Germline CDR1 is ENHRY and CDR2 is SYGVKD. The CDR3 loop is CAISDERGVILYGYTF. The CDR3 coding sequence is TGTGCCATCAGTGACGAGCGGGGCGTGATTCTTTATGGCTACACCTTC.

J is TRBJ1-4 and V is TRBV4-1; D is unresolved. This CDR3 contains 14 residues. In germline, CDR1 is MGHRA, CDR2 YSYEKL. V lost 0 bases, J lost 11 bases, and 13 bases lay in between. CDR3 DNA: TGCGCCAGCAGCCAAGATTCGGGGATTGGGAAACTGTTTTTT. This sequence encodes CASSQDSGIGKLFF.

The chain uses TRBV9 and TRBJ2-7; D might be TRBD1 (5 bases). In germline, CDR1 is SGDLS, CDR2 YYNGEE. This CDR3 is built from 13 residues. Trimming removed 3 bases from V and 6 bases from J, with 13 bases in between. The DNA for the CDR3 is TGTGCCAGCAGCGGCCCGCAAGGGGCCGAGCAGTACTTC. Translation: CASSGPQGAEQYF.

The chain links TRBV24-1 to TRBJ1-3, with 7 bases fitting TRBD1. Germline-derived CDR1 and CDR2 are KGHDR and SFDVKD. Trimming at V came to 5 bases and at J to 0 bases, leaving 9 bases not matched to a gene. This CDR3 is built from 17 residues. The CDR3 spells CATSGTNRDSSGNTIYF. As DNA, the CDR3 is TGTGCCACCAGTGGAACTAACCGGGACAGCTCTGGAAACACCATATATTTT.

The chain couples TRBV6-5 to TRBJ2-1; D uncertain. The length of the CDR3 is 14 residues. Trimming pared 5 bases from V and 4 bases from J, leaving 12 bases between. In germline, CDR1 is MNHEY, CDR2 SVGAGI. The CDR3 nucleotides read TGTGCCAGCAGTCCCCCTCCGAGATACAATGAGCAGTTCTTC. It translates to CASSPPPRYNEQFF.

The chain couples TRBV13 to TRBJ1-2; TRBD1 matches at 9 bases. The V gene's germline CDR1 is PRHDT and CDR2 FYEKMQ (reference sequence). V trimming: 5 bases; J trimming: 5 bases; junction bases outside the gene matches: 9. The CDR3 totals 15 residues. The CDR3 DNA reads as TGTGCCAGCAGCGGTACCGGGACAGGGACTTATGGCTACACCTTC. This gives the protein CASSGTGTGTYGYTF.

A few counts support this clone. The chain recombines TRBV3-1 (or the pseudogene TRBV3-2) with TRBJ1-6; TRBD1 matches 7 bases. V was clipped by 4 bases and J by 9 bases; unmatched bases: 9. The CDR3 has 15 amino acids. From germline, CDR1 is LGHDT and CDR2 YNNKEL (reference sequence). The CDR3 sequence: CASSPGQGDSSPLHF. Written as DNA, the CDR3 is TGTGCCAGCAGCCCCGGGCAGGGGGATAGTTCACCCCTCCACTTT.

V gene TRBV7-9 combines with J gene TRBJ2-2; TRBD2 matches 10 bases. The junction had 10 bases not matched to a gene; V was cut back by 2 bases and J by 4 bases. The CDR3 sequence is 18 residues long. The germline CDR1 and CDR2 sequences are SEHNR and FQNEAQ (reference sequence). In DNA, the CDR3 is TGTGCCAGCAGCTTAAGTTCCCTAGCGGGAGTTGGCACCGGGGAGCTGTTTTTT. This encodes CASSLSSLAGVGTGELFF.

The sample holds one count of this clone. This sequence joins TRBV6-6 and TRBJ2-7; tentatively, D is TRBD2 (5 bases). V lost 2 bases, J lost 5 bases, and 13 bases lay in between. This CDR3 has 14 residues. Germline V CDR1 and CDR2: MNHNY, SVGAGI (reference sequence). CDR3 sequence: CASSYGLSLDEQYF. Written as DNA, the CDR3 is TGTGCCAGCAGTTACGGACTGTCCTTGGACGAGCAGTACTTC.

V is TRBV15 and J is TRBJ1-5; 7 nucleotides line up with TRBD1. CDR1 is LNHNV, CDR2 YYDKDF, per germline (reference sequence). This CDR3 is built from 14 residues. Trimming at V came to 1 base and at J to 5 bases, leaving 2 bases not matched to a gene. The CDR3 here is CATSRGDSHQPQHF. The CDR3 nucleotides read TGTGCCACCAGCAGAGGGGACAGCCATCAGCCCCAGCATTTT.

The genes are TRBV30 and TRBJ1-6, with 11 nucleotides matching TRBD1. V gave up 2 bases and J gave up 8 bases; unmatched junction bases: 2. CDR1 is GTSNPN and CDR2 is SVGIG in the germline V gene (reference sequence). CDR3 length equals 14 residues. The CDR3 DNA reads as TGTGCCTGGAGTTCGGGACAGGGGGATTCACCCCTCCACTTT. The encoded protein is CAWSSGQGDSPLHF.

A remark on this clone: Other nucleotide sequences in the sample specify the same CDR3. The rearrangement links TRBV7-9 to TRBJ2-2; TRBD2 matches 12 bases. V lost 7 bases to trimming and J lost 4 bases; unmatched junction nucleotides: 10. Germline assignment: CDR1 SEHNR and CDR2 FQNEAQ (reference sequence). This CDR3 has 17 residues. DNA for the CDR3: TGTGCCAGCACCTGGCTAGCGGGGGGGCGGGCCACCGGGGAGCTGTTTTTT. It translates to CASTWLAGGRATGELFF.

V is TRBV18 and J is TRBJ2-7; 12 bases align to TRBD2. The CDR3 totals 15 residues. J lost 6 bases, V lost 3 bases, and 6 bases had no gene match. CDR1 is KGHSH and CDR2 is LQKENI in the germline V gene. The CDR3 loop is CASSPMPTSGGEQYF. In DNA, the CDR3 is TGTGCCAGCTCACCCATGCCGACTAGCGGGGGCGAGCAGTACTTC.

The rearrangement uses TRBV11-2 and TRBJ1-2, with 8 bases fitting TRBD1. Germline V lookup: CDR1 SGHAT, CDR2 FQNNGV. This CDR3 has 13 residues. Trimming took 5 bases from V and 8 from J; bases not matched to a gene: 7. The CDR3 DNA reads TGTGCCAGCAGCCCGGACAGGGTTGGAGGCTACACCTTC. Its protein is CASSPDRVGGYTF. The full variable domain, its missing parts supplied by reference TRBV11-2 and TRBJ1-2, is EAGVAQSPRYKIIEKRQSVAFWCNPISGHATLYWYQQILGQGPKLLIQFQNNGVVDDSQLPKDRFSAERLKGVDSTLKIQPAKLEDSAVYLCASSPDRVGGYTFGSGTRLTVV.